What follows is one T cell receptor beta chain and its context. Its antigen is as yet unknown. With 8 bases clipped from V and 6 bases from J, the junction kept 12 bases outside the gene matches. The V gene's germline CDR1 is SQVTM and CDR2 ANQGSEA. This CDR3 is 15 amino acids long. The sample comes from a study of cytomegalovirus exposure and HLA in healthy donors. Findings and caveats of the study: According to a later analysis, donors in an Asian-associated ancestry cluster reportedly had fewer N-insertions than the approximately 720-donor mean. Follow-up analysis later connected one missense variant in DCLRE1C with trimming of TCR beta V- and J-genes. Some segments of the V type, notably TRBV6-2 and TRBV6-3, were excluded as indistinguishable. Researchers catalogued some 160 TCR beta chains as cytomegalovirus-associated.

The PCR was carried out with 60 Vbeta primers and 13 Jbeta primers. Data came from immunoSEQ multiplex PCR; TCRdb stores just in-frame clones and leaves some out. Here the sample spans 150,000 to 200,000 clones, 80% to 85% being singletons. The sequence derives from a boy between 2 and 10 years old in good health and CMV-seronegative. The gene calls are TRBV29-1 and TRBJ2-1; 11 nucleotides align to TRBD2. Sequenced input: PBMCs. The CDR3 nucleotides are TGCAGCACACTAGCGGGAGTCCCCACCGTCAATGAGCAGTTCTTC. As protein: CSTLAGVPTVNEQFF.